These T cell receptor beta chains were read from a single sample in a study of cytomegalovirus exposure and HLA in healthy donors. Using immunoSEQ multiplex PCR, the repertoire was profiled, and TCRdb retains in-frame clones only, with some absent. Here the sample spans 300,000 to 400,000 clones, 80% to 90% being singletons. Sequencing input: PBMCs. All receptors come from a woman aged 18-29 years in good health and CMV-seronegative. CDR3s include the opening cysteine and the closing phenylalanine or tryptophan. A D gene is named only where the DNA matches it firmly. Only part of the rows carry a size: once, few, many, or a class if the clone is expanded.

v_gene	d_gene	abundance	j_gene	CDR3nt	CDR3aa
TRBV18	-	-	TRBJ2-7	TGTGCCAGCTCACCACAGGGGAGCTATGGGACTTACGAGCAGTACTTC	CASSPQGSYGTYEQYF
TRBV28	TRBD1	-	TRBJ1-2	TGTGCCAGCAGTACTACGGGACAGGGAAGTCGTTATGGCTACACCTTC	CASSTTGQGSRYGYTF
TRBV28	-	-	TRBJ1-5	TGTGCCAGCAGTTTAGTACAGGGAGGGCAGCCCCAGCATTTT	CASSLVQGGQPQHF
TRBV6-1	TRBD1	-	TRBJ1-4	TGTGCCAGCAGTGGACGGGACAGGAATGAAAAACTGTTTTTT	CASSGRDRNEKLFF
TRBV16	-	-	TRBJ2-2	TGTGCCAGCAGCCAATCGGCGGGCATCTTCACCGGGGAGCTGTTTTTT	CASSQSAGIFTGELFF
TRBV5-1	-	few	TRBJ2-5	TGCGCCAGCAGCATGGGAGCTAACGAAGAGACCCAGTACTTC	CASSMGANEETQYF
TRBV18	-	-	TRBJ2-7	TGTGCCAGCTCAGGATTCCAGGACTACGAGCAGTACTTC	CASSGFQDYEQYF
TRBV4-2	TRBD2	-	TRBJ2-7	TGTGCCAGCAGCGGGCCCCTAGCGGGATCCTACGAGCAGTACTTC	CASSGPLAGSYEQYF
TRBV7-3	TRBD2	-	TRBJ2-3	TGTGCCAGCAGCTTTGCAGCGGGAGGGACAGATACGCAGTATTTT	CASSFAAGGTDTQYF
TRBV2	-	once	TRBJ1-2	TGTGCCAGCAGTGGATCACCCGGGGGGGGAAAAAATGGCTACACCTTC	CASSGSPGGGKNGYTF
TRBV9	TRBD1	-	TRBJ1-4	TGTGCCAGCAGCGAGGGCCCTGGACAGGGTTATTTTGAAAAACTGTTTTTT	CASSEGPGQGYFEKLFF
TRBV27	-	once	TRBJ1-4	TGTGCCAGCAGGCGCGGGACCGGGTTAACTAATGAAAAACTGTTTTTT	CASRRGTGLTNEKLFF
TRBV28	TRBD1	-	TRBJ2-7	TGTGCCAGCTCCGGGACAGGGGGACCCGAGCAGTACTTC	CASSGTGGPEQYF
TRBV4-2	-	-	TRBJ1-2	TGTGCCAGCAGCCATTTTGGACAGAGAGCTAACTATGGCTACACCTTC	CASSHFGQRANYGYTF
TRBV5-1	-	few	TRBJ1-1	TGCGCCAGCAGCTACGACGTTCCGGGGGGAGCTTTCTTT	CASSYDVPGGAFF
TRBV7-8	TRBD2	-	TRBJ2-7	TGTGCAACCAGCGGGAGGACCGCCTACGAGCAGTACTTC	CATSGRTAYEQYF
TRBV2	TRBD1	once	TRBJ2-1	TGTGCCAGCTGCGGACAGGGGCTGGGCAATGAGCAGTTCTTC	CASCGQGLGNEQFF
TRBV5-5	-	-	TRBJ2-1	TGTGCCAGCATCCACAGCTCCTACAATGAGCAGTTCTTC	CASIHSSYNEQFF
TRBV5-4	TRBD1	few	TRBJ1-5	TGTGCCAGCAGCTCGCGACAGGGGGCAGAGCAGCCCCAGCATTTT	CASSSRQGAEQPQHF
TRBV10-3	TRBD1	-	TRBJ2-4	TGTGCCATCAGTGAGTCGGTAGGGGGCTACATTCAGTACTTC	CAISESVGGYIQYF
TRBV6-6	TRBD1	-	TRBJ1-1	TGTGCCAGCAGCAGTGGGACAGGGGGCTTAGCTTTCTTT	CASSSGTGGLAFF
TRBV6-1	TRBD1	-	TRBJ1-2	TGTGCCAGCAGTGAAGCAACCGGGACAGCCTATGGCTACACCTTC	CASSEATGTAYGYTF
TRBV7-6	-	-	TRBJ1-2	TGTGCCAGCAGCTTAGTGACGGGAGATGGCTACACCTTC	CASSLVTGDGYTF
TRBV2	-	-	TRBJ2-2	TGTGCCAGCAGCCCTTCACGAGGACACCTACACACCGGGGAGCTGTTTTTT	CASSPSRGHLHTGELFF
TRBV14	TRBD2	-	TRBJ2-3	TGTGCCAGCAGCCAAGTCGGGGGGGGAAGGAATACGCAGTATTTT	CASSQVGGGRNTQYF
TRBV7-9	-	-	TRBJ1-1	TGTGCCAGCAGTTCCGTGGGGGAGGGTTTGAACACTGAAGCTTTCTTT	CASSSVGEGLNTEAFF
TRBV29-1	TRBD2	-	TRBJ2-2	TGCAGCGTTGGTGGCGGGGGACCCGGGGAGCTGTTTTTT	CSVGGGGPGELFF
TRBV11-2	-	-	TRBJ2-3	TGTGCCAGCAAAGTTAGATCAGATACGCAGTATTTT	CASKVRSDTQYF
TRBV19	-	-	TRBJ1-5	TGTGCCAGTAGTACCACAGGATACGGAGATCAGCCCCAGCATTTT	CASSTTGYGDQPQHF
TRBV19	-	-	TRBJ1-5	TGTGCCAGTAGGCAGGGGTATCAGCCCCAGCATTTT	CASRQGYQPQHF
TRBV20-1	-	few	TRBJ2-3	TGCAGTGCGATGAGATCAGATACGCAGTATTTT	CSAMRSDTQYF
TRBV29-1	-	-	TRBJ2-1	TGCAGCGTTGGACGAGGGTTTGCCTACAATGAGCAGTTCTTC	CSVGRGFAYNEQFF
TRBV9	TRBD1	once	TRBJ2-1	TGTGCCAGCAGCCCTCGTAGTGGGACAGGGGGAGGGAATGAGCAGTTCTTC	CASSPRSGTGGGNEQFF
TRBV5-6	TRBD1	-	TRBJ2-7	TGTGCCAGCAGCCCAAGGGGGACAGGGTTCTACGAGCAGTACTTC	CASSPRGTGFYEQYF
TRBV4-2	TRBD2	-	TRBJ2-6	TGTGCCAGCAGCCAAGACGGGACTAGCGGGGCCAACGTCCTGACTTTC	CASSQDGTSGANVLTF
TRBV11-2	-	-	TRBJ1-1	TGTGCCAGCAGCTTAGTGATAGGGCGGCCCGGGGTCTCCGAAGCTTTCTTT	CASSLVIGRPGVSEAFF
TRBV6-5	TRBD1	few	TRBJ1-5	TGTGCCAGCAGCCCGACAGGGGGAAAGAATCAGCCCCAGCATTTT	CASSPTGGKNQPQHF
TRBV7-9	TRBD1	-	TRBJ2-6	TGTGCCAGCAGCTACGTGGGACAGGGAAGATCTGGGGCCAACGTCCTGACTTTC	CASSYVGQGRSGANVLTF
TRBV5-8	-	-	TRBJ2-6	TGTGCCAGCAGCTTGTTAGGGGTTCCTTCTGGGGCCAACGTCCTGACTTTC	CASSLLGVPSGANVLTF
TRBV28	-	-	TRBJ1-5	TGTGCCAGCAGCCGGACAGCACAAAAAAATAGCAATCAGCCCCAGCATTTT	CASSRTAQKNSNQPQHF
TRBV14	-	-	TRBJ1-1	TGTGCCAGCAGCCCCTACAGGAACACTGAAGCTTTCTTT	CASSPYRNTEAFF
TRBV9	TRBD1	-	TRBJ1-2	TGTGCCAGCAGCGTAGGGGGGACAGGGGGTAGCTATGGCTACACCTTC	CASSVGGTGGSYGYTF
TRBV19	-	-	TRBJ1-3	TGTGCCAGTAGTCATGGAAACACCATATATTTT	CASSHGNTIYF
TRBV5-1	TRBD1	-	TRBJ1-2	TGCGCCAGCAGCCCCATGAGGGGGCGCGGGCGGGGAGGCTACACCTTC	CASSPMRGRGRGGYTF
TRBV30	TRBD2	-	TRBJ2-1	TGTGCCTGGAGTTTCGGGGGTAGCGGGGCGAGGGATGAGCAGTTCTTC	CAWSFGGSGARDEQFF
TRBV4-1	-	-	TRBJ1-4	TGCGCCAGCAGCCAGCCCCCCGTCGGGGAGGTCAATGAAAAACTGTTTTTT	CASSQPPVGEVNEKLFF
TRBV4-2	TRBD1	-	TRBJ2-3	TGTGCCAGCAGCCAAGACCGGGACAGGGGCACAGATACGCAGTATTTT	CASSQDRDRGTDTQYF
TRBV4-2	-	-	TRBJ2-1	TGTGCCAGCAGCCGCGGGACTGTGAGCTCCTACAATGAGCAGTTCTTC	CASSRGTVSSYNEQFF
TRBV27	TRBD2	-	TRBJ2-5	TGTGCCAGCAGTTTATTCTCACCCGGGACTAGCGCACGAGGGGAGTACTTC	CASSLFSPGTSARGEYF
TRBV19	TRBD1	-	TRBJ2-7	TGTGCCAGTAGTATTGGACAGGCCTACGAGCAGTACTTC	CASSIGQAYEQYF
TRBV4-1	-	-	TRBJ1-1	TGCGCCAGCAGCCAAGCGGGTCGGGGAACTGAAGCTTTCTTT	CASSQAGRGTEAFF